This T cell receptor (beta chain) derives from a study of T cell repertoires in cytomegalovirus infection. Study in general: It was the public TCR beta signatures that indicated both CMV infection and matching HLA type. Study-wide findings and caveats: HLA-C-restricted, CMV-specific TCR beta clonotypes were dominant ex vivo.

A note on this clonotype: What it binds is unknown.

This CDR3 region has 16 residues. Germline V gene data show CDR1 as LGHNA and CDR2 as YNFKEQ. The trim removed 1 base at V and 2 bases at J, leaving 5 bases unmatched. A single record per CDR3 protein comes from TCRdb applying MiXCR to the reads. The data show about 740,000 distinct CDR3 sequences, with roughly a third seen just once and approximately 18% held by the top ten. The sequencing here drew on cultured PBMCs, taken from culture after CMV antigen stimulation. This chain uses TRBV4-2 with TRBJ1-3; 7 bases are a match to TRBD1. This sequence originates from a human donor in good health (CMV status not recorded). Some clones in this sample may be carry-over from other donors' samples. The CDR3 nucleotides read TGTGCCAGCAGCCAAGTTGGGGACAGTCCTGGAAACACCATATATTTT. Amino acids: CASSQVGDSPGNTIYF.